This T cell receptor beta chain was retrieved from a study of identifying expanded T cells in peripheral blood. Trimming stripped 5 bases from V and 5 bases from J, with 18 bases between. CDR1 is SGHAT, CDR2 FQNNGV, per germline. This CDR3 has 15 amino acids. Method: immunoSEQ multiplex PCR; TCRdb's copy keeps in-frame clones and lacks some. The table records 81,000 or so clones, about four fifths of them present only once. General study points: Over approximately two and four weeks, about 15 and 19 clones changed, versus around 1.2 between replicates.

Notes on this clone: Its cognate antigen is unknown.

This TCR was sampled from a person aged 18 to 70 in good health. The specimen sequenced was blood. The chain is built from TRBV11-2 and TRBJ1-2, with a weak D call TRBD1 (6 bases). The CDR3, as DNA: TGTGCCAGCAGCGACTTGATAGGGGGTGGTTATGGCTACACCTTC. Residues: CASSDLIGGGYGYTF.